The clone carrying this TCR beta chain showed up just a few times. Its cognate antigen is unknown. A FACSAria was used to sort CD4+ and CD8+ T cells. These cells came from PBMCs. The record originates from a study of CD8+ T cells in alopecia areata. Whole-study findings and limits: The study found TCR sharing across patients less clear than in mice, possibly for HLA reasons. Sequencing of scalp samples also captures resident alphabeta T cells of normal skin. Clonality was higher in lesional than normal scalp, especially in alopecia totalis/universalis.

Isolated RNA was reverse transcribed into cDNA used as the sequencing template. The data were produced by immunoSEQ multiplex PCR, yet TCRdb's version contains in-frame clones alone and is incomplete. In the table there are approximately 150,000 clones, 45% to 60% of which are singletons. Trimming removed 4 bases from V and 6 bases from J, with 18 bases in between. The CDR3 extends over 14 amino acids. In germline, CDR1 is GTSNPN, CDR2 SVGIG (reference sequence). The sample taken for sequencing was CD4+ T cells sorted from blood. V usage is TRBV30 and J usage is TRBJ1-1; D gene ambiguous. The TCR was taken from a human donor in good health. CDR3 amino acids: CAWTHGPLWAEAFF. DNA for the CDR3: TGTGCCTGGACCCACGGCCCGCTATGGGCTGAAGCTTTCTTT.